The sequence of this TCR beta chain was determined in a study of cytomegalovirus exposure and HLA in healthy donors. PCR primers comprised 60 Vbeta and 13 Jbeta primers. Only in-frame clones appear in the TCRdb table, and some are missing; sequencing was by immunoSEQ multiplex PCR. The table has around 150,000 clones, about 79% seen once. This CDR3 is built from 12 residues. Germline-derived CDR1 and CDR2 are SQVTM and ANQGSEA. Trimming removed 4 bases at V and 6 bases at J, with 9 bases between. The clonotype was recovered from a woman in her forties or fifties in good health and CMV-seropositive. The J gene is TRBJ2-2, the V gene TRBV29-1; TRBD2 might be the D (6 bases). Sequenced: PBMCs. The CDR3 nucleotides are TGCAGCGTTGTAGCGGAGGCCGGGGAGCTGTTTTTT. Protein product: CSVVAEAGELFF.